This entry describes one T cell receptor beta chain. What this receptor recognizes is not known. Nothing much larger sits one base from this clone, and base qualities are not available. The library was made by RT-PCR. Sequenced using an Illumina HiSeq 2500. In TCRdb, the public reads were trimmed at Q25 with fastp and aligned with MiXCR, with productive beta chains retained. Entries that share a CDR3 protein sequence are merged under the most common genes and DNA. This sample gives about 18,000 distinct CDR3 sequences in total; less than 70% of them show up just once. Approximately 7.7% of the sample belongs to the ten largest clones. Between the V and J ends, shortened by 4 bases and 1 base respectively, the junction contains 7 bases. Via the germline V gene, CDR1 is SQVTM and CDR2 ANQGSEA. Spanning cysteine to phenylalanine, the CDR3 consists of 12 amino acids. CDR3 DNA is the only sequence kept; it has 36 bases, read in frame from the first base.

The data were taken from a study of yellow fever vaccine responses in identical twins (dated by TCRdb to 2016 to 2018). Context from the whole study: In identical twins, the study followed T cell clones that responded to the vaccine with precision. Results and caveats for the whole study, not just this receptor: According to the authors, in identical twins the way T cells responded to vaccination appeared partly convergent and partly personalized.

The origin of this receptor is a woman under 30 who received the yellow fever vaccine. Donor details come from another sample of the same person, matched by shared clones. The material sequenced was T cells from blood (PBMCs), unsorted or a sorted subset (not recorded which), taken before or after yellow fever vaccination (not recorded which). The chain was built from TRBV29-1 and TRBJ1-1, with an unclear D gene assignment. For the CDR3, the sequence is CSVAAGNTEAFF. Here is the DNA: TGCAGCGTTGCCGCAGGGAACACTGAAGCTTTCTTT.